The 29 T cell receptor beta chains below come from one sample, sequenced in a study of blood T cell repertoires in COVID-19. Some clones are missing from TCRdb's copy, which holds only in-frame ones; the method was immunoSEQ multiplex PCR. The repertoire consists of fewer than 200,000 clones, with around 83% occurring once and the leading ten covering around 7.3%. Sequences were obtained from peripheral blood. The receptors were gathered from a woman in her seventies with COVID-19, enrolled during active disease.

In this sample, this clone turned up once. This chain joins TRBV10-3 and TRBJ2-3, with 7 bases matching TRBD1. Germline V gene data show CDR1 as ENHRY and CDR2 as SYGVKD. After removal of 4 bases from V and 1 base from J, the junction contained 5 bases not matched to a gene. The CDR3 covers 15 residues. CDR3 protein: CAISARTGRTDTQYF. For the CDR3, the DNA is TGTGCCATCAGTGCCCGGACAGGCCGCACAGATACGCAGTATTTT.

The CDR3 is CAWTSGSRGNEQFF. The DNA of the CDR3 is TGTGCCTGGACTAGCGGGAGTAGGGGTAATGAGCAGTTCTTC. This rearrangement joins TRBV30 to TRBJ2-1; 10 bases map to TRBD2. The V segment lost 4 bases and the J segment 7 bases; nucleotides outside the gene matches: 7. Germline CDR1 is GTSNPN and CDR2 is SVGIG (reference sequence). This CDR3 contains 14 residues. The full variable domain, in which reference TRBV30 and TRBJ2-1 provide the parts outside the CDR3, is SQTIHQWPATLVQPVGSPLSLECTVEGTSNPNLYWYRQAAGRGLQLLFYSVGIGQISSEVPQNLSASRPQDRQFILSSKKLLLSDSGFYLCAWTSGSRGNEQFFGPGTRLTVL.

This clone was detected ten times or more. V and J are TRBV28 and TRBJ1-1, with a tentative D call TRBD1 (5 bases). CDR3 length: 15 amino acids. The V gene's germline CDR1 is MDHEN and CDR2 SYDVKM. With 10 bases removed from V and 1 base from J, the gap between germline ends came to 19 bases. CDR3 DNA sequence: TGTGCCACTAAGGGCAGGGCAAGAAGGAACACTGAAGCTTTCTTT. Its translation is CATKGRARRNTEAFF.

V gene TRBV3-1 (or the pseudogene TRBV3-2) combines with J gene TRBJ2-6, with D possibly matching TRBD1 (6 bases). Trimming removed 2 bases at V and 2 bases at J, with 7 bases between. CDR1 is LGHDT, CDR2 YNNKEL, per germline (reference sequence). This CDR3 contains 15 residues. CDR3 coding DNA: TGTGCCAGCAGCCAAACAGGGCCTGGGGCCAACGTCCTGACTTTC. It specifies CASSQTGPGANVLTF.

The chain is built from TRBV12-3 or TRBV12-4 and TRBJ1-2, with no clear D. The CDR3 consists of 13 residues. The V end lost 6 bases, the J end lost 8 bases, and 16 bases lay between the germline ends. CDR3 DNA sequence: TGTGCCAGCAGCTACCTCGGAGGGTTAGGCTACACCTTC. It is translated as CASSYLGGLGYTF.

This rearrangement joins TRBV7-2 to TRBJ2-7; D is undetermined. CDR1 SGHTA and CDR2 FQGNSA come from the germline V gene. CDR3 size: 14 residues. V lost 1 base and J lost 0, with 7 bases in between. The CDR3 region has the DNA TGTGCCAGCAGCTTAGGGGCAAACTCCTACGAGCAGTACTTC. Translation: CASSLGANSYEQYF.

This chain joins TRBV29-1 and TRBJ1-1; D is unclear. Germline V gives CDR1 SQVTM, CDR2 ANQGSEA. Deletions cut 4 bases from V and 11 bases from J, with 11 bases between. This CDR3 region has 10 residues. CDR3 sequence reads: CSVVEALAFF. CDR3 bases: TGCAGCGTTGTGGAGGCATTGGCTTTCTTT.

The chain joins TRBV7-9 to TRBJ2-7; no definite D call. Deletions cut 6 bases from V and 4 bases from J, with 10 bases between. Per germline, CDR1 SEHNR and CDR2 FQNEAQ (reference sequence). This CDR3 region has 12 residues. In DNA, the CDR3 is TGTGCCAGCAGTAAAAGCGTTTACGAGCAGTACTTC. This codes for CASSKSVYEQYF.

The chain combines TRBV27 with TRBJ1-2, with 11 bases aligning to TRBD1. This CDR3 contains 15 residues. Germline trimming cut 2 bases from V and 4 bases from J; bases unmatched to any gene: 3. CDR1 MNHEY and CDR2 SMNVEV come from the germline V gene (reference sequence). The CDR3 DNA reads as TGTGCCAGCAGTTTAGGGGGACAGGGGGTCTATGGCTACACCTTC. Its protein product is CASSLGGQGVYGYTF.

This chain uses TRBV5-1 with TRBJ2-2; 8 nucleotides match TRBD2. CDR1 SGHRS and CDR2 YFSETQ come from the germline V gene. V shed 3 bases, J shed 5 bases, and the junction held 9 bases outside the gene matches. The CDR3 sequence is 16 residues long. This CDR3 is CASSWPLAGGTGELFF. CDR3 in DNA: TGCGCCAGCAGCTGGCCCCTGGCGGGAGGAACCGGGGAGCTGTTTTTT.

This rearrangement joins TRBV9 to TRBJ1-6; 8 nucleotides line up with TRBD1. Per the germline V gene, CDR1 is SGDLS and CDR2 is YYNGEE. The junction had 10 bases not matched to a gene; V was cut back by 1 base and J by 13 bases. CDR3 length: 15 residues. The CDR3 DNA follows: TGTGCCAGCAGCGTAACAGTGACAGGGGCCGCGCCCCTCCACTTT. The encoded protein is CASSVTVTGAAPLHF.

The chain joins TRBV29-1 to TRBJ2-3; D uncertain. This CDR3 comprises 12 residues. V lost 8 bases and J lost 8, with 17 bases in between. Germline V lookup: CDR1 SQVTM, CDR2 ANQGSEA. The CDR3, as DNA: TGCAGCTTCCAGACTCACCCGGGTACGCAGTATTTT. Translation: CSFQTHPGTQYF.

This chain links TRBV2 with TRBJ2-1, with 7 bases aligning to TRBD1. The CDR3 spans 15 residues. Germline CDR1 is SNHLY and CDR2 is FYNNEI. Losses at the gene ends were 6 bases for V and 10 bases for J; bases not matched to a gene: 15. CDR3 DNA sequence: TGTGCCAGCAGCGCCACCGGGACAGAAGTTTCCGAGCAGTTCTTC. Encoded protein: CASSATGTEVSEQFF.

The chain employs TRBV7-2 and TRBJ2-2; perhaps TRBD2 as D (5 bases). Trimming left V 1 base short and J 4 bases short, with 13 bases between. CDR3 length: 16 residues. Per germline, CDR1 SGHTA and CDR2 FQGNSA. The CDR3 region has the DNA TGTGCCAGCAGCTTAGACCTCCGAGGGAGCACCGGGGAGCTGTTTTTT. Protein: CASSLDLRGSTGELFF.

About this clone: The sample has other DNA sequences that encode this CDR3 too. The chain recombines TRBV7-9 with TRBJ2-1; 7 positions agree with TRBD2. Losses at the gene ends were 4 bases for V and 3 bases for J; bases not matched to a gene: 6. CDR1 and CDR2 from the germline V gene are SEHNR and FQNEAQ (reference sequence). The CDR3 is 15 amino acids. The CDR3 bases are TGTGCCAGCAGCTCCTCTCGCGGGGGCTACAATGAGCAGTTCTTC. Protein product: CASSSSRGGYNEQFF. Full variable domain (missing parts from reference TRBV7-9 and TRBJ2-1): DTGVSQNPRHKITKRGQNVTFRCDPISEHNRLYWYRQTLGQGPEFLTYFQNEAQLEKSRLLSDRFSAERPKGSFSTLEIQRTEQGDSAMYLCASSSSRGGYNEQFFGPGTRLTVL.

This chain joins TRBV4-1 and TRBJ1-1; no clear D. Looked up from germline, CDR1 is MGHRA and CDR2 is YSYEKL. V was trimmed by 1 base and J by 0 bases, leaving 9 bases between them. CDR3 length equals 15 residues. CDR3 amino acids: CASSQGRLVNTEAFF. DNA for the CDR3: TGCGCCAGCAGCCAAGGTCGGTTGGTGAACACTGAAGCTTTCTTT.

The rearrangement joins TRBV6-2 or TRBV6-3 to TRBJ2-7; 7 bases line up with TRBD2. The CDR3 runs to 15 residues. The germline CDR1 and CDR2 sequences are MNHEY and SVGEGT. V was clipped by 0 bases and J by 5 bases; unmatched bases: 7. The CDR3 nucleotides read TGTGCCAGCAGTTACTCGGGCGGGAGTCCCGACGAGCAGTACTTC. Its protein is CASSYSGGSPDEQYF.

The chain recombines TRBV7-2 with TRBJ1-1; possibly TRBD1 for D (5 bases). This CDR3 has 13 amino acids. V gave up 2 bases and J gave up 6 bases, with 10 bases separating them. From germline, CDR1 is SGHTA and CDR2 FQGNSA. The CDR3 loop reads CASSLMGQSEAFF. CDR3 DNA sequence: TGTGCCAGCAGCTTAATGGGGCAGTCTGAAGCTTTCTTT.

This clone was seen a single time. The CDR3 region is CASSPRYYGYTF. The CDR3 bases are TGTGCCAGCAGTCCACGGTACTATGGCTACACCTTC. The chain is built from TRBV27 and TRBJ1-2; D is unclear. CDR1 MNHEY and CDR2 SMNVEV come from the germline V gene (reference sequence). Trimming pared 5 bases from V and 3 bases from J, leaving 7 bases between. The CDR3 contains 12 residues.

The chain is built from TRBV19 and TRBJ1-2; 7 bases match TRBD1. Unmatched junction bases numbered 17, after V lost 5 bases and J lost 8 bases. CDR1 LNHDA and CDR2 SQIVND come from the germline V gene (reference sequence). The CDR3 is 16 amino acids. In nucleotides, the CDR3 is TGTGCCAGTAGTTTGGACAGGCCGCTAACGGGGAAGGGCTACACCTTC. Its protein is CASSLDRPLTGKGYTF.

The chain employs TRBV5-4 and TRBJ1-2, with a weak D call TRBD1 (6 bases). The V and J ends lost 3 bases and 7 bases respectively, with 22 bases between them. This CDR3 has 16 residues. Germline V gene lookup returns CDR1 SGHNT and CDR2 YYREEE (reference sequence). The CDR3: CASSSELQGLYSGYTF. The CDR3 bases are TGTGCCAGCAGCTCGGAACTACAGGGTCTGTACTCTGGCTACACCTTC.

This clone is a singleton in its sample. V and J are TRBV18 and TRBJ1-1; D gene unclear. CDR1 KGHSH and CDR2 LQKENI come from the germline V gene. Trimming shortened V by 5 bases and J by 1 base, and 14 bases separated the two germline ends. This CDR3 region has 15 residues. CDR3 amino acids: CASSAFGSSNTEAFF. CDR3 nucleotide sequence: TGTGCCAGCTCAGCGTTTGGTTCTTCGAACACTGAAGCTTTCTTT. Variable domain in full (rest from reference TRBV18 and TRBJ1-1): NAGVMQNPRHLVRRRGQEARLRCSPMKGHSHVYWYRQLPEEGLKFMVYLQKENIIDESGMPKERFSAEFPKEGPSILRIQQVVRGDSAAYFCASSAFGSSNTEAFFGQGTRLTVV.

CDR3 region: CASRPSGSPETQYF. CDR3 in DNA: TGTGCCAGTCGACCTAGCGGGAGCCCAGAGACCCAGTACTTC. This chain connects TRBV28 to TRBJ2-5; TRBD2 matches 10 bases. Looked up from germline, CDR1 is MDHEN and CDR2 is SYDVKM. The J segment lost 4 bases and the V segment lost 9 bases, leaving 8 bases of the junction unmatched. The CDR3 loop spans 14 amino acids.

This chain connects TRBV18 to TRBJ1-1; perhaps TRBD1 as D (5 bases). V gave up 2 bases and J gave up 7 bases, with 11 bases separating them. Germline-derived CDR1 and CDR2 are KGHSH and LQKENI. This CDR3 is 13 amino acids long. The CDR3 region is CASSPGDSFEAFF. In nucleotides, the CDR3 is TGTGCCAGCTCACCAGGAGACAGTTTTGAAGCTTTCTTT.

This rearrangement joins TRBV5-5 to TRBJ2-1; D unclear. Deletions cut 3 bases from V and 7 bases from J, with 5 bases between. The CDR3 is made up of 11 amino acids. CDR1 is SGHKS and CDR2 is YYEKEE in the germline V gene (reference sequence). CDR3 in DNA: TGTGCCAGCAGCTCTAGGAATGAGCAGTTCTTC. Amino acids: CASSSRNEQFF.

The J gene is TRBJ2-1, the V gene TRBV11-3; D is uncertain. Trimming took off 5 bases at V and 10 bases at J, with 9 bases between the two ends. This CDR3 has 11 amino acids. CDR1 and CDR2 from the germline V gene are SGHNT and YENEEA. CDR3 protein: CASSKSEEQFF. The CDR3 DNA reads TGTGCCAGCAGCAAGTCAGAAGAGCAGTTCTTC.

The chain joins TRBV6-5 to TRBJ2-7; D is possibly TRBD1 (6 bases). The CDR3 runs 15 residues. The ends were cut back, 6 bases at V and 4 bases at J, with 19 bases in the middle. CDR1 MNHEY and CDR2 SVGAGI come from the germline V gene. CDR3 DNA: TGTGCCAGCAGGGATCCTAGACAGGTTCCTTACGAGCAGTACTTC. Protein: CASRDPRQVPYEQYF.

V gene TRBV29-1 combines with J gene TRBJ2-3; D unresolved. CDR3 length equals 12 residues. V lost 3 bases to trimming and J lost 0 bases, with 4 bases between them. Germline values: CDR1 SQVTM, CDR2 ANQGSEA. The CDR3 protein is CSVDKSTDTQYF. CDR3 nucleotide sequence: TGCAGCGTTGATAAAAGCACAGATACGCAGTATTTT.

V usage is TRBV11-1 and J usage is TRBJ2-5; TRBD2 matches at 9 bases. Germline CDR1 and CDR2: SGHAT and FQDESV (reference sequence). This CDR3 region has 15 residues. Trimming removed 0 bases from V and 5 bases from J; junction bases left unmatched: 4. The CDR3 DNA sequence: TGTGCCAGCAGCTTAGCGCCGGGACTAGCCGAGACCCAGTACTTC. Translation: CASSLAPGLAETQYF.